A selection of T cell receptor beta chains follows, all from one sample in a study of T cells in Graves' hyperthyroidism and ophthalmopathy. MiXCR, run by TCRdb on the multiplex PCR reads, gives a single entry per CDR3 protein. This table holds 250,000 to 350,000 distinct CDR3 sequences, approximately 17% found once. The specimen was blood. Receptors originate from a man aged 25-40 years with Graves' hyperthyroidism. CDR3s include the opening cysteine and the closing phenylalanine or tryptophan. A D gene is named only where the DNA matches it firmly. Rows give clone size only sometimes, using once, few, many, or a class for an expanded clone.

abundance: few
d_gene: -
j_gene: TRBJ1-1
v_gene: TRBV5-1
CDR3nt: TGCGCCAGCAGCTTGGGACTCGGTGTGGGCGCTGAAGCTTTCTTT
CDR3aa: CASSLGLGVGAEAFF

abundance: many
d_gene: TRBD1
j_gene: TRBJ2-7
v_gene: TRBV5-1
CDR3nt: TGCGCCAGCAGCTGGGACAGTGCCATCGTTAACTACGAGCAGTACTTC
CDR3aa: CASSWDSAIVNYEQYF

abundance: many
d_gene: -
j_gene: TRBJ2-7
v_gene: TRBV7-2
CDR3nt: TGTGCCAGCAGCTGGACCCCCGGGGACGAGCAGTACTTC
CDR3aa: CASSWTPGDEQYF

abundance: -
d_gene: -
j_gene: TRBJ1-2
v_gene: TRBV28
CDR3nt: TGTGCCAGCAGAAGTGACAAGGCCTATAACTATGGCTACACCTTC
CDR3aa: CASRSDKAYNYGYTF

abundance: few
d_gene: TRBD2
j_gene: TRBJ2-2
v_gene: TRBV2
CDR3nt: TGTGCCAACACTGCGGGGGAGAACACCGGGGAGCTGTTTTTT
CDR3aa: CANTAGENTGELFF

abundance: many
d_gene: TRBD2
j_gene: TRBJ2-1
v_gene: TRBV27
CDR3nt: TGTGCCAGCAGTCCGGGACTAGCGACGTACAATGAGCAGTTCTTC
CDR3aa: CASSPGLATYNEQFF

abundance: many
d_gene: TRBD1
j_gene: TRBJ1-5
v_gene: TRBV2
CDR3nt: TGTGCCAGCTCCGGGACAGGGCTTTCTGGGCAGCCCCAGCATTTT
CDR3aa: CASSGTGLSGQPQHF

abundance: -
d_gene: TRBD2
j_gene: TRBJ2-1
v_gene: TRBV13
CDR3nt: TGTGCCAGCAGCTTAGGCGGGCTAGCGGGGGTTGATGAGCAGTTCTTC
CDR3aa: CASSLGGLAGVDEQFF

abundance: -
d_gene: -
j_gene: TRBJ2-2
v_gene: TRBV5-4
CDR3nt: TGTGCCAGCAGCTTTCCCCACACCGGGGAGCTGTTTTTT
CDR3aa: CASSFPHTGELFF

abundance: -
d_gene: -
j_gene: TRBJ2-1
v_gene: TRBV5-1
CDR3nt: TGCGCCAGCACCCGGGACACAACGAACAATGAGCAGTTCTTC
CDR3aa: CASTRDTTNNEQFF

abundance: many
d_gene: -
j_gene: TRBJ1-2
v_gene: TRBV12-3/TRBV12-4
CDR3nt: TGTGCCAGCAGCCACCCCGTCGGGGTTTATGGCTACACCTTC
CDR3aa: CASSHPVGVYGYTF

abundance: -
d_gene: -
j_gene: TRBJ1-6
v_gene: TRBV28
CDR3nt: TGTGCCAGCAGTCCTGGGCCCAACGGCGATTCACCCCTCCACTTT
CDR3aa: CASSPGPNGDSPLHF

abundance: many
d_gene: -
j_gene: TRBJ2-3
v_gene: TRBV6-1
CDR3nt: TGTGCCAGCGCCGAGGGTTTGGTTGGCACAGATACGCAGTATTTT
CDR3aa: CASAEGLVGTDTQYF

abundance: -
d_gene: -
j_gene: TRBJ1-3
v_gene: TRBV29-1
CDR3nt: TGCAGCGCGGCCCGCTCTGGAAACACCATATATTTT
CDR3aa: CSAARSGNTIYF

abundance: -
d_gene: -
j_gene: TRBJ2-1
v_gene: TRBV30
CDR3nt: TGTGCCCGGGGTGTACCTCGCTACAATGAGCAGTTCTTC
CDR3aa: CARGVPRYNEQFF

abundance: many
d_gene: TRBD2
j_gene: TRBJ2-3
v_gene: TRBV30
CDR3nt: TGTGCCTGGACCGTCGGCGGGGGGCAGTATTTT
CDR3aa: CAWTVGGGQYF

abundance: many
d_gene: TRBD2
j_gene: TRBJ2-3
v_gene: TRBV20-1
CDR3nt: TGCAGTGCTAGAGCTGACCGGGGGGGACCAGATACGCAGTATTTT
CDR3aa: CSARADRGGPDTQYF

abundance: many
d_gene: -
j_gene: TRBJ1-5
v_gene: TRBV2
CDR3nt: TGTGCCAGCAGGGCACAGGCCCCGAATCAGCCCCAGCATTTT
CDR3aa: CASRAQAPNQPQHF

abundance: -
d_gene: -
j_gene: TRBJ2-7
v_gene: TRBV7-9
CDR3nt: TGTGCCAGCAGCTATCAAGGGTTGACAGGAGAGCAGTACTTC
CDR3aa: CASSYQGLTGEQYF

abundance: many
d_gene: -
j_gene: TRBJ2-1
v_gene: TRBV30
CDR3nt: TGTGCCTGGACGAGGGACGAGAACAATGAGCAGTTCTTC
CDR3aa: CAWTRDENNEQFF

abundance: many
d_gene: -
j_gene: TRBJ1-1
v_gene: TRBV12-3/TRBV12-4
CDR3nt: TGTGCCAGCAGTCCGTCTGGTGGTCGAGAAGCTTTCTTT
CDR3aa: CASSPSGGREAFF

abundance: -
d_gene: -
j_gene: TRBJ2-3
v_gene: TRBV10-2
CDR3nt: TGCGCCAGCAGTGATATCCGAGGGGAGTTACAGATTGGGCAGTATTTT
CDR3aa: CASSDIRGELQIGQYF

abundance: -
d_gene: TRBD1
j_gene: TRBJ1-5
v_gene: TRBV19
CDR3nt: TGTGCCAGTAGTACCACGACAGGGGGCGGTCAGCCCCAGCATTTT
CDR3aa: CASSTTTGGGQPQHF

abundance: few
d_gene: TRBD1
j_gene: TRBJ2-3
v_gene: TRBV4-1
CDR3nt: TGCGCCAGCAGCCAAGATTGGGACAGACTCACAGATACGCAGTATTTT
CDR3aa: CASSQDWDRLTDTQYF

abundance: many
d_gene: -
j_gene: TRBJ2-5
v_gene: TRBV28
CDR3nt: TGTGCCAGCCGCCCCGGAGCGGCGGAGACCCAGTACTTC
CDR3aa: CASRPGAAETQYF

abundance: many
d_gene: -
j_gene: TRBJ2-1
v_gene: TRBV7-2
CDR3nt: TGTGCCAGCAGCCCCCCGGGACCCCGGGGTTCCTACAATGAGCAGTTCTTC
CDR3aa: CASSPPGPRGSYNEQFF

abundance: many
d_gene: -
j_gene: TRBJ2-7
v_gene: TRBV20-1
CDR3nt: TGCAGTGCTAAGGACGGCTACTCCTACGAGCAGTACTTC
CDR3aa: CSAKDGYSYEQYF

abundance: -
d_gene: -
j_gene: TRBJ1-2
v_gene: TRBV14
CDR3nt: TGTGCCAGCAGCCCGACCGACAGACTCTATGGCTACACCTTC
CDR3aa: CASSPTDRLYGYTF

abundance: many
d_gene: -
j_gene: TRBJ1-1
v_gene: TRBV27
CDR3nt: TGTGCCAGCAGCCCTAAATCCCTGATGAACACTGAAGCTTTCTTT
CDR3aa: CASSPKSLMNTEAFF

abundance: few
d_gene: TRBD2
j_gene: TRBJ2-7
v_gene: TRBV10-2
CDR3nt: TGCGCCAGCAGTGGTCCAAGACTAGCGGGAAGGCGTAACGAGCAGTACTTC
CDR3aa: CASSGPRLAGRRNEQYF

abundance: many
d_gene: TRBD1
j_gene: TRBJ1-1
v_gene: TRBV12-3/TRBV12-4
CDR3nt: TGTGCCAGCAGTTGGGGACAGGGGTGGTTTAAGGGTTTCTTT
CDR3aa: CASSWGQGWFKGFF

abundance: -
d_gene: TRBD1
j_gene: TRBJ1-5
v_gene: TRBV19
CDR3nt: TGTGCCAGTAGAAGGACAGGGGATAGCAATCAGCCCCAGCATTTT
CDR3aa: CASRRTGDSNQPQHF

abundance: many
d_gene: -
j_gene: TRBJ2-1
v_gene: TRBV5-1
CDR3nt: TGCGCCAGCGCGGCGAGAAGCTCCTACAATGAGCAGTTCTTC
CDR3aa: CASAARSSYNEQFF

abundance: few
d_gene: TRBD1
j_gene: TRBJ2-3
v_gene: TRBV6-1
CDR3nt: TGTGCCAGCAGTTCCCTACAGGGGAATACGCAGTATTTT
CDR3aa: CASSSLQGNTQYF

abundance: -
d_gene: TRBD2
j_gene: TRBJ2-2
v_gene: TRBV28
CDR3nt: TGTGCCAGCAGTTTATGGACTAGCGGGAGTGGAGGCACCGGGGAGCTGTTTTTT
CDR3aa: CASSLWTSGSGGTGELFF